These 25 T cell receptor beta chains share one sample of origin, sequenced in a study of T cell responses to AZD1222 COVID-19 vaccine (TCRdb year 2021). Library preparation was by the immunoSEQ multiplex PCR assay. TCRdb took this table from immuneACCESS and kept in-frame rearrangements with V and J called. Such tables lack part of the clones; where checked against another copy, unresolved V genes explain under half of the gap, and the rest is unexplained. This sample is represented by under 20,000 clones; roughly 84% of them were singletons. The ten largest account for 15% to 20% of the sample. The time point label, read with the paper, signifies: about 28 days (+/-7) after the second vaccine dose. The source material was peripheral blood, sampled 28 days after the second AZD1222 dose. The source is an adult who received the AZD1222 COVID-19 vaccine.

This rearrangement joins TRBV7-2 to TRBJ2-7, with 12 bases identical to TRBD2. Germline V gene lookup returns CDR1 SGHTA and CDR2 FQGNSA. J lost 5 bases, V lost 5 bases, and 16 bases had no gene match. The CDR3 has 18 residues. The CDR3 region is CASSQTPQMTSGSDEQYF. The CDR3, as DNA: TGTGCCAGCAGCCAAACCCCCCAGATGACTAGCGGGAGCGACGAGCAGTACTTC.

The chain links TRBV3-1 (or the pseudogene TRBV3-2) to TRBJ2-7; D might be TRBD1 (5 bases). V was cut by 4 bases and J by 5 bases, with 12 bases left in between. The CDR3 loop spans 13 amino acids. The germline gives CDR1 LGHDT, CDR2 YNNKEL (reference sequence). The CDR3 DNA is TGTGCCAGCAGCCCTGACAGCGAGGACGAGCAGTACTTC. This codes for CASSPDSEDEQYF.

The chain is built from TRBV28 and TRBJ1-3, with D unclear. Germline V gives CDR1 MDHEN, CDR2 SYDVKM. CDR3 size: 13 residues. The ends were cut back, 2 bases at V and 6 bases at J, with 8 bases in the middle. CDR3 protein: CASSLVQENTIYF. CDR3 DNA: TGTGCCAGCAGTTTAGTGCAGGAAAACACCATATATTTT.

The chain employs TRBV29-1 and TRBJ2-7, with 7 bases aligning to TRBD1. V shed 6 bases and J 4 bases; nucleotides not matched to a gene: 9. The CDR3 spans 13 residues. CDR1 and CDR2 (germline): SQVTM, ANQGSEA. The CDR3 region is CSVETGTEYEQYF. The DNA for the CDR3 is TGCAGCGTCGAGACCGGGACAGAATACGAGCAGTACTTC.

The chain recombines TRBV29-1 with TRBJ2-3; TRBD2 aligns across 10 bases. The CDR3 is 14 residues long. Germline assignment: CDR1 SQVTM and CDR2 ANQGSEA. With V trimmed by 6 bases and J by 7 bases, 10 bases remained unmatched. The CDR3 DNA follows: TGCAGCGTAGAACAGGCTAGCGGGAGAAATACGCAGTATTTT. Protein: CSVEQASGRNTQYF.

The J gene is TRBJ2-7, the V gene TRBV4-1; 10 bases agree with TRBD1. V was pared by 0 bases and J by 0 bases, with 5 bases of the junction left unmatched. The CDR3 consists of 17 residues. Germline CDR1 is MGHRA and CDR2 is YSYEKL. The CDR3 is CASSQERGTGDSYEQYF. CDR3 DNA: TGCGCCAGCAGCCAAGAACGGGGGACAGGGGACTCCTACGAGCAGTACTTC.

In this sample, this clone turned up a few times. V is TRBV3-1 (or the pseudogene TRBV3-2) and J is TRBJ2-1; 9 bases align to TRBD1. Germline CDR1 LGHDT, CDR2 YNNKEL (reference sequence). J was trimmed by 6 bases and V by 4 bases; bases with no gene match: 4. The CDR3 length is 14 residues. The CDR3 is CASSLDRGSNEQFF. DNA of the CDR3: TGTGCCAGCAGCCTGGACAGGGGTAGCAATGAGCAGTTCTTC.

This sequence joins TRBV6-1 and TRBJ1-3, with 7 bases aligning to TRBD1. From germline, CDR1 is MNHNS and CDR2 SASEGT. V shed 3 bases, J shed 0 bases, and the junction held 11 bases outside the gene matches. There are 18 residues in the CDR3. CDR3 in DNA: TGTGCCAGCAGTGACAGAACAGGGGACTTCTTCTCTGGAAACACCATATATTTT. Protein sequence: CASSDRTGDFFSGNTIYF.

This chain connects TRBV4-1 to TRBJ1-5; TRBD1 might be the D (5 bases). Germline loops: CDR1 MGHRA, CDR2 YSYEKL. The CDR3 contains 14 residues. V lost 3 bases to trimming and J lost 3 bases, with 9 bases between them. The CDR3 reads CASSQGPLNQPQHF. The CDR3 nucleotides read TGCGCCAGCAGCCAGGGACCACTCAATCAGCCCCAGCATTTT.

V gene TRBV4-2 combines with J gene TRBJ1-2, with D uncertain. CDR1 and CDR2 from the germline V gene are LGHNA and YNFKEQ. The CDR3 spans 11 residues. V lost 1 base to trimming and J lost 7 bases, with 4 bases between them. CDR3: CASSQGGGYTF. The CDR3 DNA sequence: TGTGCCAGCAGCCAAGGGGGTGGCTACACCTTC.

The CDR3, as DNA: TGTGCCAGCAGCGTTAATAGCTCACCCCTCCACTTT. Translating gives CASSVNSSPLHF. This chain joins TRBV7-2 and TRBJ1-6; no reliable D call. The CDR3 extends over 12 amino acids. The V and J ends lost 5 bases and 10 bases respectively, with 9 bases between them. In germline, CDR1 is SGHTA, CDR2 FQGNSA.

The chain recombines TRBV6-2 or TRBV6-3 with TRBJ2-5; no clear D gene. The germline V and J ends were trimmed by 5 bases and 5 bases, with 9 bases remaining between them. The CDR3 has 12 residues. Germline V gene lookup returns CDR1 MNHEY and CDR2 SVGEGT. This CDR3 is CASSLGWETQYF. In DNA, the CDR3 is TGTGCCAGCAGTCTAGGGTGGGAGACCCAGTACTTC.

V is TRBV21-1 and J is TRBJ2-5. TRBV21-1 is designated a pseudogene. This CDR3 is built from 13 residues. CDR3 nucleotide sequence: TGTGCCAGCAGCAAAGCGCAATTACAGACCCAGTACTTC. It codes for CASSKAQLQTQYF.

This sequence joins TRBV7-8 and TRBJ2-3, with 13 bases aligning to TRBD2. J gave up 6 bases and V 5 bases, and 5 bases lay outside the gene matches. The germline gives CDR1 SGHVS, CDR2 FQNEAQ. The CDR3 totals 15 residues. The CDR3 protein is CASSRTSGSMDTQYF. The CDR3 DNA reads TGTGCCAGCAGCCGGACTAGCGGGAGTATGGATACGCAGTATTTT.

The V gene is TRBV7-8, the J gene TRBJ2-3, with D possibly matching TRBD2 (6 bases). Germline CDR1 reads SGHVS; CDR2 reads FQNEAQ. V was trimmed by 5 bases and J by 2 bases, leaving 11 bases between them. The CDR3 consists of 14 residues. CDR3: CASSQRDFTDTQYF. CDR3 DNA: TGTGCCAGCAGCCAAAGGGACTTCACAGATACGCAGTATTTT. Filled out from reference TRBV7-8 and TRBJ2-3, the complete variable domain reads GAGVSQSPRYKVAKRGQDVALRCDPISGHVSLFWYQQALGQGPEFLTYFQNEAQLDKSGLPSDRFFAERPEGSVSTLKIQRTQQEDSAVYLCASSQRDFTDTQYFGPGTRLTVL.

The CDR3 bases are TGCGCCAGCAGCTTGGCGGTTTCGAACACCGGGGAGCTGTTTTTT. Residues: CASSLAVSNTGELFF. The rearrangement joins TRBV5-1 to TRBJ2-2; D remains ambiguous. Trimming cost V 0 bases and J 0 bases, with 6 bases left between them. The CDR3 spans 15 residues. CDR1 is SGHRS and CDR2 is YFSETQ in the germline V gene. The whole variable domain, remainder taken from reference TRBV5-1 and TRBJ2-2, is KAGVTQTPRYLIKTRGQQVTLSCSPISGHRSVSWYQQTPGQGLQFLFEYFSETQRNKGNFPGRFSGRQFSNSRSEMNVSTLELGDSALYLCASSLAVSNTGELFFGEGSRLTVL.

This clone showed up just a few times. The chain has TRBV20-1 and TRBJ1-2, with D possibly being TRBD1 (5 bases). There are 10 residues in the CDR3. Germline V gene lookup returns CDR1 DFQATT and CDR2 SNEGSKA (reference sequence). CDR3 nucleotide sequence: TGCAAAAGACAGTACTATGGCTACACCTTC. Its protein is CKRQYYGYTF.

The chain recombines TRBV15 with TRBJ1-5; no clear D. Germline V gene sequence: CDR1 LNHNV, CDR2 YYDKDF (reference sequence). The V and J ends lost 0 bases and 0 bases respectively, with 9 bases between them. The CDR3 is 16 amino acids. CDR3 bases: TGTGCCACCAGCAGAGACCCACAGAATAGCAATCAGCCCCAGCATTTT. It specifies CATSRDPQNSNQPQHF.

This chain uses TRBV30 with TRBJ1-3, with D tentatively TRBD1 (5 bases). V lost 0 bases to trimming and J lost 1 base, with 13 bases between them. Germline V gene lookup returns CDR1 GTSNPN and CDR2 SVGIG (reference sequence). The CDR3 runs to 16 residues. This CDR3 reads CAWSVPDGGSGNTIYF. The CDR3 DNA follows: TGTGCCTGGAGTGTACCGGATGGGGGGTCTGGAAACACCATATATTTT.

The CDR3 DNA is TGTGCCACCAGCAGAGATACAGGGGATTATGGCTACACCTTC. Translating gives CATSRDTGDYGYTF. The chain uses TRBV15 and TRBJ1-2; TRBD1 matches 7 bases. CDR1 LNHNV and CDR2 YYDKDF come from the germline V gene (reference sequence). The V gene end was trimmed by 0 bases and the J gene end by 5 bases; junction bases not matched to a gene: 3. The CDR3 has 14 residues. Full variable domain (rest looked up from reference TRBV15 and TRBJ1-2): DAMVIQNPRYQVTQFGKPVTLSCSQTLNHNVMYWYQQKSSQAPKLLFHYYDKDFNNEADTPDNFQSRRPNTSFCFLDIRSPGLGDTAMYLCATSRDTGDYGYTFGSGTRLTVV.

This sequence joins TRBV9 and TRBJ2-1, with TRBD2 matching 13 bases. V shed 4 bases and J 7 bases; nucleotides not matched to a gene: 5. The CDR3 covers 15 residues. Germline V CDR1 and CDR2: SGDLS, YYNGEE. The CDR3 loop reads CASSPGTSGVNEQFF. In DNA form, the CDR3 reads TGTGCCAGCAGCCCCGGGACTAGCGGGGTTAATGAGCAGTTCTTC.

This chain connects TRBV19 to TRBJ1-2; tentative D call: TRBD1 (5 bases). V was clipped by 9 bases and J by 5 bases, with 19 bases between them. There are 14 residues in the CDR3. CDR1 is LNHDA, CDR2 SQIVND, per germline (reference sequence). CDR3 region: CASQMTGGIYGYTF. For the CDR3, the DNA is TGTGCCAGCCAAATGACGGGGGGTATTTATGGCTACACCTTC.

The genes are TRBV7-2 and TRBJ2-3; unclear D gene. The CDR3 runs 13 residues. The germline CDR1 and CDR2 sequences are SGHTA and FQGNSA. V lost 4 bases and J lost 5, with 10 bases in between. The CDR3 protein is CASSSAVIDTQYF. CDR3 sequence (DNA): TGTGCCAGCAGCTCCGCCGTTATAGATACGCAGTATTTT.

The rearrangement joins TRBV11-2 to TRBJ2-5, with unresolved D. Trimming removed 8 bases from V and 1 base from J, with 8 bases in between. This CDR3 is built from 12 residues. The germline CDR1 and CDR2 sequences are SGHAT and FQNNGV. CDR3 DNA: TGTGCCAGCTGTATTATCCAAGAGACCCAGTACTTC. This encodes CASCIIQETQYF.

The chain uses TRBV5-1 and TRBJ2-7, with a tentative D call TRBD1 (6 bases). The CDR3 extends over 14 amino acids. Trimming pared 6 bases from V and 3 bases from J, leaving 16 bases between. CDR1 is SGHRS and CDR2 is YFSETQ in the germline V gene. The CDR3 DNA reads as TGCGCCAGCACTGAATCGACAGGAAACTACGAGCAGTACTTC. Residues: CASTESTGNYEQYF.